This T cell receptor beta chain was identified in a study of early T cells in non-severe SARS-CoV-2 infection. As for the study in general: Chains were unpaired, as sequencing was done on bulk RNA from unsorted whole blood. Regarding the study as a whole: Matching with VDJdb favored anti-spike CD8 responses (missing private and CD4 specificities).

The CDR3 is 12 residues long. With 7 bases removed from V and 0 bases from J, the gap between germline ends came to 7 bases. CDR1 is LNHDA and CDR2 is SQIVND in the germline V gene (reference sequence). cDNA molecules, individually, were tagged with unique molecular identifiers. From the 5' RACE reads, TCRdb called clonotypes with MiXCR, one entry per CDR3 protein. The sample holds about 29,000 distinct CDR3 sequences, more than 4.5% seen once. Remarks on this clonotype: Its antigen is as yet unknown.

The sample consisted of whole blood. The clonotype originates from an adult who was a healthcare worker with PCR-confirmed SARS-CoV-2 infection or an uninfected control (not recorded which). The V call is TRBV19, the J call TRBJ2-7; D unclear. Written as DNA, the CDR3 is TGTGCCAGTAAAGACACCTCCTACGAGCAGTACTTC. It yields the protein CASKDTSYEQYF.